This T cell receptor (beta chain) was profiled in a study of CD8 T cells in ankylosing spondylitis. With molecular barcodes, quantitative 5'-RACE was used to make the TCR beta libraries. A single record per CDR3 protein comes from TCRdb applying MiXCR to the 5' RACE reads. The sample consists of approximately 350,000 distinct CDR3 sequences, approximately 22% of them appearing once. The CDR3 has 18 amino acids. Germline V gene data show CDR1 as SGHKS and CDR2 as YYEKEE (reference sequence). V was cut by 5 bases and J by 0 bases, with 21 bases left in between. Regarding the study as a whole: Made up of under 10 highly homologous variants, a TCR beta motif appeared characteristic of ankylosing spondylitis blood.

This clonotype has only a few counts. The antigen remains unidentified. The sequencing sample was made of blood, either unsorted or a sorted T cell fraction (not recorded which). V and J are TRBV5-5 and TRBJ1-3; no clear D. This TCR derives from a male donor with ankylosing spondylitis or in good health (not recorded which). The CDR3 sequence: CASSGIPQDADSGNTIYF. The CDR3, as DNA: TGTGCCAGCAGTGGTATCCCCCAGGACGCCGACTCTGGAAACACCATATATTTT.